This T cell receptor (beta chain) was sequenced during a study of T cell responses to AZD1222 COVID-19 vaccine. Sequenced by immunoSEQ multiplex PCR; TCRdb stores in-frame clones only, minus some. The sample lists 70,000 to 85,000 clones, about nine tenths occurring once. Findings of the study overall: Along spike, vaccine-associated CD4 TCRs were found throughout, with dominance at 160-218 and 743-854. Of spike-specific TCRs, nearly half reportedly target regions left unmutated in variants. Increases in Spike-specific TCR breadth and depth were seen after two AZD1222 doses. Females outnumbered males among donors, who were mostly white British; clonal diversity was possibly underestimated.

The V gene's germline CDR1 is DFQATT and CDR2 SNEGSKA (reference sequence). The CDR3 is made up of 14 amino acids. Trimming stripped 3 bases from V and 0 bases from J, with 11 bases between. In regard to this clone: Its antigen is unidentified.

Source: peripheral blood, taken on day 0 of AZD1222 vaccination. The chain couples TRBV20-1 to TRBJ1-1; no clear D gene. This TCR was recovered from an adult in good health. In DNA, the CDR3 is TGCAGTGCTAGTAGCGCAGCCATGAACACTGAAGCTTTCTTT. Encoded protein: CSASSAAMNTEAFF.